This T cell receptor (beta chain) came from a study of T cells in Graves' hyperthyroidism and ophthalmopathy. The CDR3 is made up of 14 amino acids. V shed 5 bases, J shed 3 bases, and the junction held 4 bases outside the gene matches. The study's findings and limits: Onset of ophthalmopathy came a median approximately 6.8 months after the model predicted it. Most thyroid clonotypes that were expanded above 0.001 also turned up in blood.

TCR beta CDR3 region amplification was performed from RNA transcripts. Researchers ran a first-round RT-PCR on the TCR CDR3 using the HTBI primer set. TCRdb reanalysed the multiplex PCR reads using MiXCR and keeps one entry per CDR3 protein. The data show roughly 380,000 distinct CDR3 sequences, with about 19% seen just once and about 4% held by the top ten. Concerning this clonotype itself: Its specificity is not known.

Material for sequencing was blood. The clonotype originates from a woman younger than 30 with Graves' hyperthyroidism. The chain combines TRBV12-3 or TRBV12-4 with TRBJ1-2; 9 nucleotides align to TRBD1. Here the CDR3 reads CASSVTGGHYGYTF. The CDR3 nucleotides are TGTGCCAGCAGTGTAACAGGGGGCCACTATGGCTACACCTTC.